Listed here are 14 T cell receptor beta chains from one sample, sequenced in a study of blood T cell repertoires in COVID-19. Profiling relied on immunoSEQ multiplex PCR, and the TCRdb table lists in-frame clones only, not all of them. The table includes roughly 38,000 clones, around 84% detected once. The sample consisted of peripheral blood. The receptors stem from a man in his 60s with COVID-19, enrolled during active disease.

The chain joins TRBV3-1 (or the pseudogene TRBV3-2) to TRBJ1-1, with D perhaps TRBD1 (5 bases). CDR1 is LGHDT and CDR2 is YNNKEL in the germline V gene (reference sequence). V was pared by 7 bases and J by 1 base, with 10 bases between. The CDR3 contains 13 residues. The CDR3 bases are TGTGCCAGCACCATTACAGGGAACACTGAAGCTTTCTTT. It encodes CASTITGNTEAFF.

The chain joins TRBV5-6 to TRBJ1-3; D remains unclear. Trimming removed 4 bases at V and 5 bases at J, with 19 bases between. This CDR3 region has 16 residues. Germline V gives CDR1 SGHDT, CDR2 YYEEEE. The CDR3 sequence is CASSLAPGGGRNTIYF. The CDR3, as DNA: TGTGCCAGCAGCCTGGCCCCGGGAGGCGGAAGAAACACCATATATTTT.

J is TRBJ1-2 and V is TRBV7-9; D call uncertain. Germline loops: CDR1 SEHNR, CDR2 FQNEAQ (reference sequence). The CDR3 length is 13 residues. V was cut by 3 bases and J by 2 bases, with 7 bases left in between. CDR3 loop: CASSLGGNYGYTF. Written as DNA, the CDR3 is TGTGCCAGCAGCTTGGGCGGGAACTATGGCTACACCTTC.

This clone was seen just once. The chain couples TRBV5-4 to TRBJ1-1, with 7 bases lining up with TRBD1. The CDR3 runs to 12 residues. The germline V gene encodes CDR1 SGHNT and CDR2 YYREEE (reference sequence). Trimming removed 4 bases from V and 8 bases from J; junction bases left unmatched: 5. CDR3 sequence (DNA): TGTGCCAGCAGCCTTGACAGGGTCGAAGCTTTCTTT. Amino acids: CASSLDRVEAFF.

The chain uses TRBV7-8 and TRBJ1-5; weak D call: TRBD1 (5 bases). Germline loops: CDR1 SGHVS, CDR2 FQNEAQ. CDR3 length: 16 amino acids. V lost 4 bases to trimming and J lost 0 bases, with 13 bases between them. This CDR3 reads CASSSQFGASNQPQHF. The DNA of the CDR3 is TGTGCCAGCAGCTCCCAGTTTGGGGCTAGCAATCAGCCCCAGCATTTT.

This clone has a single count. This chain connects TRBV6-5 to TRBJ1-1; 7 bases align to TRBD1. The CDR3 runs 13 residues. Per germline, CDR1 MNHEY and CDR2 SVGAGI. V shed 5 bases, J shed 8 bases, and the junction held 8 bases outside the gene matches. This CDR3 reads CASSIDRVQEAFF. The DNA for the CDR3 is TGTGCCAGCAGTATTGACAGGGTACAAGAAGCTTTCTTT.

The CDR3 reads CASSSPAGGASFF. The CDR3, as DNA: TGTGCCAGCAGTTCACCAGCAGGAGGGGCATCTTTCTTT. The chain combines TRBV27 with TRBJ1-1; TRBD1 might be the D (5 bases). Germline V CDR1 and CDR2: MNHEY, SMNVEV (reference sequence). Trimming left V 4 bases short and J 12 bases short, with 18 bases between. There are 13 residues in the CDR3.

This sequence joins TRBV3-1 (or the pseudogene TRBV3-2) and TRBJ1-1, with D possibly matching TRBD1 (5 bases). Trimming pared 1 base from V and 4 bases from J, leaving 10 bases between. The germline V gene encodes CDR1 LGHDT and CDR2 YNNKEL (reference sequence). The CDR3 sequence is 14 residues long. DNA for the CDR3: TGTGCCAGCAGCCAAGTAGCGGGGACCACTGAAGCTTTCTTT. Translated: CASSQVAGTTEAFF.

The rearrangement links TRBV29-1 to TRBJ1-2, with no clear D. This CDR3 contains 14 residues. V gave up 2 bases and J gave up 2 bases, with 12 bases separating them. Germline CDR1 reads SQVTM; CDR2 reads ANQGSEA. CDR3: CSVEMGRRNYGYTF. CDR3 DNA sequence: TGCAGCGTTGAAATGGGCCGGAGGAACTATGGCTACACCTTC.

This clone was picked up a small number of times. CDR3 sequence (DNA): TGCGCCAGCAGCCAATTTGAGACAGGGTTGGACGAGCAGTACTTC. It translates to CASSQFETGLDEQYF. The V gene is TRBV4-1, the J gene TRBJ2-7, with 7 bases aligning to TRBD1. The V gene's germline CDR1 is MGHRA and CDR2 YSYEKL. Trimming removed 2 bases from V and 5 bases from J; junction bases left unmatched: 9. The CDR3 is 15 amino acids.

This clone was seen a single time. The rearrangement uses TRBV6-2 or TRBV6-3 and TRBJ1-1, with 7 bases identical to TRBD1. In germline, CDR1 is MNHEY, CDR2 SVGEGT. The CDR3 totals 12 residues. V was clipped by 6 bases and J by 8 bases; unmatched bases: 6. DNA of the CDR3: TGTGCCAGCAGCCGGACAGGCGCCGAAGCTTTCTTT. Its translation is CASSRTGAEAFF.

This CDR3 reads CASSEGVNYGYTF. Written as DNA, the CDR3 is TGTGCCAGCAGTGAGGGCGTTAACTATGGCTACACCTTC. The gene calls are TRBV2 and TRBJ1-2, with D unresolved. Germline CDR1 and CDR2: SNHLY and FYNNEI. V shed 3 bases and J shed 1 base, with 6 bases lying between them. The CDR3 is 13 amino acids. The entire variable domain, with the rest obtained from reference TRBV2 and TRBJ1-2, is as follows: EPEVTQTPSHQVTQMGQEVILRCVPISNHLYFYWYRQILGQKVEFLVSFYNNEISEKSEIFDDQFSVERPDGSNFTLKIRSTKLEDSAMYFCASSEGVNYGYTFGSGTRLTVV.

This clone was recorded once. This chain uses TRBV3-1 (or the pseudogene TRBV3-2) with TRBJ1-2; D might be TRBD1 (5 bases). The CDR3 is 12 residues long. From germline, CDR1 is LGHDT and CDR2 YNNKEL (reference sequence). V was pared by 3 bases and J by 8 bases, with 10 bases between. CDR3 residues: CASSHHKGGYTF. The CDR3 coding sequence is TGTGCCAGCAGCCACCATAAGGGGGGCTACACCTTC.

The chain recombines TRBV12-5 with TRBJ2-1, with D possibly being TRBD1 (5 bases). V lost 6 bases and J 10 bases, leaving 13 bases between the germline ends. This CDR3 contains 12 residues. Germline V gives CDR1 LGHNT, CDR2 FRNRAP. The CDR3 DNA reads TGTGCTAGTGGCGCCGGGCAGGGCGAGCAGTTCTTC. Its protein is CASGAGQGEQFF.